This T cell receptor beta chain was sequenced in a study of beta chain features in type 1 diabetes. Study findings and constraints: Patients with Type 1 diabetes showed moderately but significantly shorter TCRB CDR3s in all four CD4+ subsets.

CDR1 LNHDA and CDR2 SQIVND come from the germline V gene (reference sequence). Trimming shortened V by 9 bases and J by 7 bases, and 15 bases separated the two germline ends. The CDR3 contains 12 residues. Expressed TCRB transcripts got sequenced, as all isolated RNA was reverse transcribed. Sequencing used immunoSEQ multiplex PCR; TCRdb keeps in-frame clones, though not all of them. The table lists some 150,000 clones, less than 15% of them singletons. To note about this clone: Its antigen remains unknown.

J is TRBJ1-2 and V is TRBV19; unclear D gene. Sequencing was performed on central memory CD4+ T cells from blood. This sequence originates from a man younger than 35 with type 1 diabetes. The CDR3 nucleotides read TGTGCCAGCAAGAATGGGAATTTTGGCTACACCTTC. It yields the protein CASKNGNFGYTF.